This TCR beta chain originates from a study of beta chain features in type 1 diabetes listed by TCRdb under 2018. Notes on the research overall: Mean age, gender distribution, total cell number and subset yield were not different between patients and healthy donors. A total of roughly 99,000,000 sorted cells were examined across all samples, and the number of cells per subset was strongly correlated with RNA yield. The study compared TCRB repertoires of sorted circulating CD4+ T cell subsets between recently diagnosed type 1 diabetes patients and matched healthy donors. Naive and central memory subsets were obtained from all 30 or so donors, but regulatory and stem cell-like memory subsets were isolated from only 8 patients and about eight healthy donors. Overall results and qualifications from the work: Because cDNA was sequenced instead of genomic DNA, highly expressing activated cells could be over-represented, though the groups showed no difference in activation or CD3 levels. Only small numbers of individuals were included in the HLA sub-analyses, which left unresolved whether HLA type had any influence on TCRB rearrangement. Naive, central memory and regulatory TCRB repertoires appeared more similar among patients than among healthy donors. Fewer insertions and more nucleotide deletions at VDJ recombination sites were observed in patients with type 1 diabetes, implying thymic rearrangement abnormalities. A moderate but significant shortening of TCRB CDR3 length was observed in type 1 diabetes patients in all four CD4+ subsets. PCR may preferentially amplify shorter templates, but because patient and control samples were amplified and corrected together, any resulting skew would affect both groups equally.

Each donor gave one peripheral blood draw, averaging roughly 100 mL, which was collected into heparinised tubes. Naive, central memory, regulatory and stem cell-like memory CD4+ T cells were sorted on a BD FACSAria II using a panel including CD45RO, CCR7, CD25, CD127, CD95 and CD27. All sorted populations exceeded 95% purity. PBMCs were isolated right away by Lymphoprep density gradient centrifugation and were stained directly, without culture. To minimize batch effects, samples were stained and sorted in pairs, one healthy donor with one patient per experiment. V and J lose 5 bases and 1 base, and a span of 8 bases separates them. The germline V gene (reference sequence) yields SEHNR for CDR1 and FQNEAQ for CDR2. The CDR3 goes from the cysteine to the phenylalanine over 13 residues. The only DNA kept is the CDR3, 39 bases in frame from the first base. The entire isolated RNA was reverse transcribed using the High Capacity cDNA Reverse Transcription Kit, and thus expressed TCRB transcripts were sequenced. Deep immunoSEQ sequencing was applied to naive, central memory and regulatory T cell samples, giving an average of roughly 3.5 million total reads per sample. Sorted cells were lysed in RLT buffer, and RNA was extracted using DNase-treated RNeasy Micro or Mini kits according to cell number. Each cell subset was processed on its own to prevent cross-contamination, while patient and healthy donor samples were processed together. The immunoSEQ multiplex PCR was used to amplify TCRB sequences from cDNA, generating 87-bp fragments that spanned the CDR3 region. Sequencing of the amplicons was performed on the Illumina HiSeq platform. For the original study's pipeline: PCR bias was computationally corrected using synthetic template baselines, reads within Hamming distance 2 were collapsed, and singletons that could not be merged were discarded. Reads were aligned against IMGT to assign V, D and J genes, CDR3 length and insertions or deletions at six rearrangement sites. Within each subset, clonotype counts were normalized to sorted cell number, and only after that were true diversity and Gini coefficients computed with the tcR R package. The overlap coefficient, calculated on TCRB nucleotide sequences, was used to measure repertoire sharing. Out-of-frame TCRB sequences from naive cells were analyzed as a proxy for the pre-selection repertoire. The table comes from immuneACCESS by way of TCRdb, which keeps in-frame sequences with V and J called. Part of the clones is missing from these tables; in studies checked, under half for an unresolved V gene and the rest for unknown reasons. That table supplies the V and J calls and clone size; D and trimming were determined from the DNA. A total of 550,000 to 850,000 clones appear in this sample, roughly 13% of them only once. Less than 0.025% of the sample lies in the top ten.

Remarks on this clone: It lacks a known antigen. No quality values exist for individual bases; no much larger clone is one base distant.

The sequence was obtained from a man between 18 and 35 years old with type 1 diabetes. Recombination connected TRBV7-9 to TRBJ1-1, with the identity of the D gene unclear. Sequenced sample: naive CD4+ T cells from blood. In the paper's terms, the cell subset or site label means: true naive CD4+ T cells. The CDR3 amino acid sequence is: CASSVTENTEAFF. The nucleotide sequence reads TGTGCCAGCAGCGTGACCGAGAACACTGAAGCTTTCTTT.